This T cell receptor (beta chain) stems from a study of control samples from healthy donors and cancer patients. Data came from immunoSEQ multiplex PCR; TCRdb stores just in-frame clones and leaves some out. The data contain 160,000 or so clones, roughly 94% of them singletons. The length of the CDR3 is 15 residues. Germline CDR1 is MNHNS and CDR2 is SASEGT. V lost 2 bases and J lost 11, with 19 bases in between. The sequencing sample was made of blood. The sequence was obtained from a woman aged 40-49 years in good health. V gene TRBV6-1 combines with J gene TRBJ2-4; D possibly uses TRBD1 or TRBD2 (5 bases each). The CDR3 region has the DNA TGTGCCAGCAGTGAAAGTGGGACGTCGGGAATGTTTCAGTACTTC. Its translation is CASSESGTSGMFQYF.